This T cell receptor beta chain stems from a study of CD8 T cells in Susac syndrome. The wider study: Within the sequenced group of Susac syndrome patients, 5 or 6 showed active disease and about eight were in remission. Blood was drawn from Susac syndrome patients while they were therapy-naive, on corticosteroids, or on intravenous immunoglobulin alone. Points from the study as a whole: Across the total CD8+ repertoires, 15 to 20 Susac-specific public clones were detected, and across the CD8+ TEMRA repertoires, five or six such clones were detected.

CDR1 is PRHDT, CDR2 FYEKMQ, per germline (reference sequence). The ends were cut back, 5 bases at V and 3 bases at J, with 20 bases in the middle. This CDR3 contains 16 residues. RNA totalling about 0.45 to 1 ug underwent reverse transcription with random hexamers. TCRdb passed the immunoSEQ multiplex PCR reads through MiXCR, listing each CDR3 protein once. In the table there are roughly 110,000 distinct CDR3 sequences, roughly 95% of which are singletons. Comment on this clonotype: Its target is unknown.

Recently defined diagnostic criteria for definite or probable disease were fulfilled by Susac syndrome patients. The sequenced sample consisted of CD8+ T cells from PBMCs. The chain couples TRBV13 to TRBJ2-7; possibly TRBD2 for D (6 bases). This receptor was obtained from a human donor with Susac syndrome. CDR3 DNA sequence: TGTGCCAGCAGCGGCCGTGAGGGGCCGGAGGGCTACGAGCAGTACTTC. It yields the protein CASSGREGPEGYEQYF. The whole variable domain, remainder taken from reference TRBV13 and TRBJ2-7, is AAGVIQSPRHLIKEKRETATLKCYPIPRHDTVYWYQQGPGQDPQFLISFYEKMQSDKGSIPDRFSAQQFSDYHSELNMSSLELGDSALYFCASSGREGPEGYEQYFGPGTRLTVT.